This T cell receptor beta chain was sequenced during a study of radiotherapy plus CTLA-4 blockade in lung cancer. Between the trimmed V and J ends, which lost 5 bases and 4 bases, there was a span of 6 bases. Germline loops: CDR1 LNHDA, CDR2 SQIVND (reference sequence). This CDR3 is built from 12 residues. This clone was seen more than once but under ten times. What it binds is unknown. Whole-study findings and limits: Radiotherapy was combined with ipilimumab, and tumor-derived TCR clones then expanded in blood.

Measured with immunoSEQ multiplex PCR; TCRdb has only the in-frame clones, and not every one. The sample lists 80,000 to 100,000 clones; roughly 79% were seen once. The chain employs TRBV19 and TRBJ1-3; no clear D. The sequence derives from a human donor with non-small cell lung cancer who had a partial response to radiotherapy plus ipilimumab. Some clones in this sample may be carry-over from other donors' samples. The sample consisted of peripheral blood, taken from a patient treated with radiotherapy plus ipilimumab. The CDR3 sequence is CASSGPGNTIYF. The CDR3 region has the DNA TGTGCCAGTAGTGGGCCCGGAAACACCATATATTTT.